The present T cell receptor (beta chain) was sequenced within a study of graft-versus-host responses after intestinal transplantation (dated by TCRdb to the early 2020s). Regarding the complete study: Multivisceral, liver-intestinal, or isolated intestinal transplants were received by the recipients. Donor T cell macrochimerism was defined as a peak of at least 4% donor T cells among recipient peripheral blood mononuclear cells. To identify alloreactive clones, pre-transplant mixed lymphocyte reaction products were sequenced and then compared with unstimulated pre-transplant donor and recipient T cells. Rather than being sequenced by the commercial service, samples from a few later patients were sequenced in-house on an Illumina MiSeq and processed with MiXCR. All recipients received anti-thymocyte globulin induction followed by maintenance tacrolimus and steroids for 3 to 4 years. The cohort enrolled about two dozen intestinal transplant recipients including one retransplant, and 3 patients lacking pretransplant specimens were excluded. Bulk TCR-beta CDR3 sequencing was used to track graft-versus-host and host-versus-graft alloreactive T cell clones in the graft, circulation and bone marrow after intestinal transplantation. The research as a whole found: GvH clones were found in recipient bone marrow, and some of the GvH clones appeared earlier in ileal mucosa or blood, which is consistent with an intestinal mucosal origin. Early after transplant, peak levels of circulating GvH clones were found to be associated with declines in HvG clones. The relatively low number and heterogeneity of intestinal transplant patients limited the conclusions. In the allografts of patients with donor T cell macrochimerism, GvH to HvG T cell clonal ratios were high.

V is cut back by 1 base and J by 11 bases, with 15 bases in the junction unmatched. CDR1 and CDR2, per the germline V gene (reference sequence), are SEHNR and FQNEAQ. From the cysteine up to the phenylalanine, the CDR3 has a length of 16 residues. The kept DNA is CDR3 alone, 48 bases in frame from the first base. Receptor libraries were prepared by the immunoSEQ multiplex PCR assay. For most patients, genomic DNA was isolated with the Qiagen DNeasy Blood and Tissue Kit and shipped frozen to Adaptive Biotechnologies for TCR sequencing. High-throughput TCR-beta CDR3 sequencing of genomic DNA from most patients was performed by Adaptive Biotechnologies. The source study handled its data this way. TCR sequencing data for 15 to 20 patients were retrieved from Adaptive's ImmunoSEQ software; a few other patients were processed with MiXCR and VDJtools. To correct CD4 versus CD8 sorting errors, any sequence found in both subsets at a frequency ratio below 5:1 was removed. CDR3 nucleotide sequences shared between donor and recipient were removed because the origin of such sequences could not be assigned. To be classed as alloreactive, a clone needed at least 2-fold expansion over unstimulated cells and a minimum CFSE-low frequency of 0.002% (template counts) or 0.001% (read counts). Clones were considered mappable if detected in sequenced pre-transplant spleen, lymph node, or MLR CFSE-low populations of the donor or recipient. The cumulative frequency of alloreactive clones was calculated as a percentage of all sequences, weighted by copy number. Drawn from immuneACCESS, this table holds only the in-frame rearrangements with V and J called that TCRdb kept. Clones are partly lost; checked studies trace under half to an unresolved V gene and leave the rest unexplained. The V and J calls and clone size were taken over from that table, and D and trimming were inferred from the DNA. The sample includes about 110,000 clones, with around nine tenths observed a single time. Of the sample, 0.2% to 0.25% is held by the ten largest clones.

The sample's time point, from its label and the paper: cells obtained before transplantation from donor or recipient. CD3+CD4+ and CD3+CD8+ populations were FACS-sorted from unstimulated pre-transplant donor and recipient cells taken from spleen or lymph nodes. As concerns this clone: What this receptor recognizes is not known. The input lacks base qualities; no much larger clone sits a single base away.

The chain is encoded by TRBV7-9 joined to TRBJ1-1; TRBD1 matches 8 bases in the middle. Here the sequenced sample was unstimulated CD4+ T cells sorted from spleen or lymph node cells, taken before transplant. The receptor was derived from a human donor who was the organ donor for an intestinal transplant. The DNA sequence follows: TGTGCCAGCAGCTTAGTTGGGTTACAGGGGGGAAAAGGGGCTTTCTTT. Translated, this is CASSLVGLQGGKGAFF.